This entry lists 5 T cell receptor beta chains sequenced from one sample in a study of blood T cell repertoires in COVID-19. Data came from immunoSEQ multiplex PCR; TCRdb stores just in-frame clones and leaves some out. This table has over 65,000 clones, roughly 89% appearing once. Sequencing was carried out using peripheral blood. These receptors came from a man aged 25-45 years with acute or convalescent COVID-19.

This clone appeared once. V is TRBV3-1 (or the pseudogene TRBV3-2) and J is TRBJ2-1; tentative D call: TRBD2 (6 bases). Trimming took 0 bases from V and 3 from J, leaving 15 bases between them. The germline V gene encodes CDR1 LGHDT and CDR2 YNNKEL (reference sequence). CDR3 size: 17 residues. The CDR3 nucleotides are TGTGCCAGCAGCCAAGATCGTACGGGAGAAGGCTACAATGAGCAGTTCTTC. This encodes CASSQDRTGEGYNEQFF.

The genes are TRBV5-4 and TRBJ1-6; D remains unclear. V was cut by 0 bases and J by 5 bases, with 9 bases left in between. CDR3 length equals 15 residues. Germline CDR1 reads SGHNT; CDR2 reads YYREEE (reference sequence). The CDR3 here is CASSLVGRNNSPLHF. In nucleotides, the CDR3 is TGTGCCAGCAGCTTGGTGGGCAGAAATAATTCACCCCTCCACTTT.

V and J are TRBV5-1 and TRBJ1-5; D remains ambiguous. CDR1 is SGHRS and CDR2 is YFSETQ in the germline V gene. Trimming stripped 0 bases from V and 7 bases from J, with 8 bases between. This CDR3 has 13 amino acids. This CDR3 is CASSLEAEQPQHF. CDR3 DNA: TGCGCCAGCAGCTTGGAGGCGGAACAGCCCCAGCATTTT.

This chain links TRBV7-3 with TRBJ2-2; TRBD1 agrees at 7 bases. Germline V gene data show CDR1 as SGHTA and CDR2 as FQGTGA. This CDR3 comprises 17 residues. Trimming cost V 2 bases and J 6 bases; bases outside gene matches: 12. CDR3: CASSLWSPGGSAGELFF. The DNA for the CDR3 is TGTGCCAGCAGCTTATGGTCACCAGGGGGATCAGCCGGGGAGCTGTTTTTT.

This chain uses TRBV28 with TRBJ1-5, with D perhaps TRBD1 (5 bases). The CDR3 runs to 21 residues. Trimming removed 7 bases at V and 0 bases at J, with 31 bases between. Germline V CDR1 and CDR2: MDHEN, SYDVKM. CDR3 DNA: TGTGCCAGCAAGACTTCAGGGCTGCGGACACATAAAGCCATTAGCAATCAGCCCCAGCATTTT. Its protein product is CASKTSGLRTHKAISNQPQHF.